The 10 T cell receptor beta chains reported below all come from one sample, sequenced in a study of blood T cell repertoires in COVID-19. Sequenced by immunoSEQ multiplex PCR; TCRdb stores in-frame clones only, minus some. The data hold 27,000 or so clones, with roughly 84% observed a single time. Material for sequencing was peripheral blood. These receptors were taken from a man in his 70s with active COVID-19.

In the case of this clone: Other DNA sequences in the sample encode the same CDR3. Here the CDR3 reads CASSENSRSYGYTF. The CDR3 DNA follows: TGTGCCAGCAGTGAAAACAGTCGTAGCTATGGCTACACCTTC. This chain uses TRBV2 with TRBJ1-2; D call uncertain. This CDR3 comprises 14 residues. The germline V and J ends were trimmed by 2 bases and 4 bases, with 11 bases remaining between them. Germline-derived CDR1 and CDR2 are SNHLY and FYNNEI.

The genes are TRBV30 and TRBJ1-4, with TRBD1 as a possible D gene (5 bases). The CDR3 is made up of 12 amino acids. Germline assignment: CDR1 GTSNPN and CDR2 SVGIG (reference sequence). Trimming took 0 bases from V and 8 from J, leaving 7 bases between them. The CDR3 loop reads CAWSVAGEKLFF. DNA of the CDR3: TGTGCCTGGAGTGTGGCAGGGGAAAAACTGTTTTTT. Variable domain in full (rest from reference TRBV30 and TRBJ1-4): SQTIHQWPATLVQPVGSPLSLECTVEGTSNPNLYWYRQAAGRGLQLLFYSVGIGQISSEVPQNLSASRPQDRQFILSSKKLLLSDSGFYLCAWSVAGEKLFFGSGTQLSVL.

The chain employs TRBV7-3 and TRBJ1-1; tentatively, D is TRBD1 (5 bases). There are 15 residues in the CDR3. The germline V gene has CDR1 SGHTA and CDR2 FQGTGA. V gave up 5 bases and J gave up 0 bases, with 13 bases separating them. The CDR3 region is CASSLKGNLNTEAFF. The CDR3 DNA follows: TGTGCCAGCAGCCTTAAGGGGAATTTGAACACTGAAGCTTTCTTT.

The genes are TRBV10-3 and TRBJ1-5; no firm D call. Trimming cost V 6 bases and J 5 bases, with 17 bases left between them. The CDR3 loop spans 15 amino acids. Germline V gives CDR1 ENHRY, CDR2 SYGVKD. CDR3 in amino acids: CAIRPDPGFHQPQHF. CDR3 bases: TGTGCCATCAGACCCGACCCAGGATTCCATCAGCCCCAGCATTTT.

The chain joins TRBV27 to TRBJ2-7; D not certain. Germline CDR1 and CDR2: MNHEY and SMNVEV (reference sequence). V was trimmed by 8 bases and J by 6 bases, leaving 17 bases between them. The CDR3 has 13 residues. The CDR3: CASGLTTSREQYF. CDR3 coding DNA: TGTGCCAGCGGATTGACAACCTCGCGCGAGCAGTACTTC.

This clone was seen only a few times. The V gene is TRBV13, the J gene TRBJ1-4; possible D gene TRBD1, 5 bases. The length of the CDR3 is 14 residues. V was trimmed by 8 bases and J by 4 bases, leaving 14 bases between them. CDR1 and CDR2 (germline): PRHDT, FYEKMQ (reference sequence). The CDR3 loop reads CASENRFDNEKLFF. The CDR3 DNA sequence: TGTGCCAGCGAGAACAGGTTCGATAATGAAAAACTGTTTTTT.

This chain links TRBV11-1 with TRBJ1-1; D perhaps matches TRBD1 (5 bases). CDR3 length equals 14 residues. Looked up from germline, CDR1 is SGHAT and CDR2 is FQDESV (reference sequence). V lost 0 bases and J lost 11, with 16 bases in between. CDR3: CASSLARTPDLAFF. The DNA of the CDR3 is TGTGCCAGCAGCTTAGCGCGGACACCCGACTTGGCTTTCTTT.

This CDR3 is CASSGGSGRIEQYF. In nucleotides, the CDR3 is TGTGCCAGCAGCGGAGGATCGGGTAGGATCGAGCAGTACTTC. V and J are TRBV7-6 and TRBJ2-7, with D maybe TRBD2 (5 bases). V dropped 5 bases and J dropped 6 bases, with 17 bases sitting between them. CDR3 length: 14 residues. Per germline, CDR1 SGHVS and CDR2 FNYEAQ. The full variable domain, its missing parts supplied by reference TRBV7-6 and TRBJ2-7, is GAGVSQSPRYKVTKRGQDVALRCDPISGHVSLYWYRQALGQGPEFLTYFNYEAQQDKSGLPNDRFSAERPEGSISTLTIQRTEQRDSAMYRCASSGGSGRIEQYFGPGTRLTVT.

The chain uses TRBV19 and TRBJ2-1; possible D gene TRBD1, 5 bases. V was cut by 4 bases and J by 6 bases, with 10 bases left in between. CDR3 length: 13 residues. Germline V lookup: CDR1 LNHDA, CDR2 SQIVND (reference sequence). DNA for the CDR3: TGTGCCAGTAGTAAAGGGGTGGCCAATGAGCAGTTCTTC. This codes for CASSKGVANEQFF.

The chain has TRBV3-1 (or the pseudogene TRBV3-2) and TRBJ1-3; D is ambiguous. V lost 6 bases and J lost 3, with 18 bases in between. CDR3 length equals 16 residues. Germline CDR1 reads LGHDT; CDR2 reads YNNKEL (reference sequence). CDR3 in DNA: TGTGCCAGCAGTGCCGCCCCAGACCGGAGTGGAAACACCATATATTTT. Residues: CASSAAPDRSGNTIYF.